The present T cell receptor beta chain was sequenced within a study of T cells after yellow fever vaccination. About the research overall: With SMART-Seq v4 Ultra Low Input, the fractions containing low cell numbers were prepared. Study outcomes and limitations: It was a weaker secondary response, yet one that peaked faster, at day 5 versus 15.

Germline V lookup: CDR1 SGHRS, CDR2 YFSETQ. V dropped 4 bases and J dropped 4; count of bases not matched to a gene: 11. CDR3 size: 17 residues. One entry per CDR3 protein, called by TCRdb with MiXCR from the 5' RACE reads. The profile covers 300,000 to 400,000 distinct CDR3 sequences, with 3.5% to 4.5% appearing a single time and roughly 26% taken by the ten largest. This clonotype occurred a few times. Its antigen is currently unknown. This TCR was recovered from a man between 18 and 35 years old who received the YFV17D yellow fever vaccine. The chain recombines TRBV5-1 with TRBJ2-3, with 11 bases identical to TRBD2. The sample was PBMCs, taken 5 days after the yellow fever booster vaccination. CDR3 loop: CASSGLAGGVSSDTQYF. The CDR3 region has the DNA TGCGCCAGCAGCGGCCTAGCGGGGGGTGTAAGTTCAGATACGCAGTATTTT.